Shown below are 18 T cell receptor beta chains from a single sample sequenced in a study of blood T cell repertoires in COVID-19. Data came from immunoSEQ multiplex PCR; TCRdb stores just in-frame clones and leaves some out. The sample lists 130,000 to 150,000 clones; 70% to 90% were seen once. Sequenced input: peripheral blood. These receptors all come from a woman in her sixties or seventies with COVID-19, enrolled during active disease.

This clone came up once. V and J are TRBV11-2 and TRBJ1-1, with D uncertain. Germline loops: CDR1 SGHAT, CDR2 FQNNGV. The CDR3 has 16 residues. The ends were cut back, 3 bases at V and 3 bases at J, with 17 bases in the middle. In nucleotides, the CDR3 is TGTGCCAGCAGCTTTACCTCCCGAGGGTGGGACACTGAAGCTTTCTTT. Translated: CASSFTSRGWDTEAFF.

The chain joins TRBV10-1 to TRBJ1-6; weak D call: TRBD1 (6 bases). CDR3 length equals 14 residues. V gave up 4 bases and J gave up 5 bases, with 9 bases separating them. Germline V CDR1 and CDR2: WNHNN, SYGVQD (reference sequence). The CDR3 is CASSADSDNSPLHF. The CDR3, as DNA: TGCGCCAGCAGTGCGGACAGCGATAATTCACCCCTCCACTTT.

The chain employs TRBV5-1 and TRBJ2-7; the match to TRBD1 covers 10 bases. CDR1 and CDR2 (germline): SGHRS, YFSETQ. This CDR3 contains 15 residues. V lost 4 bases, J lost 4 bases, and 8 bases stayed unmatched. The CDR3 reads CASSPGTGELYEQYF. CDR3 sequence (DNA): TGCGCCAGCAGCCCTGGGACAGGGGAATTGTACGAGCAGTACTTC.

The CDR3 reads CSVERAAYNEQFF. The CDR3 nucleotides read TGCAGCGTTGAGAGGGCCGCCTACAATGAGCAGTTCTTC. The V gene is TRBV29-1, the J gene TRBJ2-1; weak D call: TRBD2 (5 bases). This CDR3 has 13 amino acids. The germline V gene has CDR1 SQVTM and CDR2 ANQGSEA. V was pared by 3 bases and J by 2 bases, with 8 bases between.

V is TRBV5-4 and J is TRBJ2-2; TRBD1 aligns across 9 bases. Looked up from germline, CDR1 is SGHNT and CDR2 is YYREEE (reference sequence). CDR3 size: 16 residues. With 3 bases clipped from V and 1 base from J, the junction kept 4 bases outside the gene matches. CDR3: CASSSGTGLNTGELFF. The CDR3 nucleotides are TGTGCCAGCAGCTCGGGGACAGGGTTGAACACCGGGGAGCTGTTTTTT.

J is TRBJ1-2 and V is TRBV18; D unresolved. Germline V gene lookup returns CDR1 KGHSH and CDR2 LQKENI. This CDR3 is built from 16 residues. V was trimmed by 2 bases and J by 4 bases, leaving 17 bases between them. The CDR3 is CASSPDQVPDGYGYTF. For the CDR3, the DNA is TGTGCCAGCTCACCAGATCAGGTCCCCGACGGCTATGGCTACACCTTC.

This chain joins TRBV3-1 (or the pseudogene TRBV3-2) and TRBJ2-2; D gene unclear. Germline loops: CDR1 LGHDT, CDR2 YNNKEL (reference sequence). The CDR3 length is 14 residues. The ends were cut back, 0 bases at V and 10 bases at J, with 12 bases in the middle. CDR3 region: CASSQDWAGQELFF. The DNA for the CDR3 is TGTGCCAGCAGCCAAGATTGGGCAGGCCAGGAGCTGTTTTTT.

This clone was seen just once. CDR3 coding DNA: TGCAGCGTTGAAGGGCGGGGGGTCTCCTACAATGAGCAGTTCTTC. Protein: CSVEGRGVSYNEQFF. The rearrangement uses TRBV29-1 and TRBJ2-1; 8 nucleotides match TRBD2. J was trimmed by 0 bases and V by 1 base; bases with no gene match: 2. This CDR3 has 15 residues. In germline, CDR1 is SQVTM, CDR2 ANQGSEA.

This clone was seen a single time. V usage is TRBV7-9 and J usage is TRBJ1-2, with D tentatively TRBD1 (5 bases). Germline V lookup: CDR1 SEHNR, CDR2 FQNEAQ (reference sequence). This CDR3 has 12 amino acids. V was clipped by 5 bases and J by 8 bases, with 12 bases between them. CDR3: CASSPGGTGYTF. The CDR3 coding sequence is TGTGCCAGCAGCCCCGGGGGGACGGGCTACACCTTC.

This clone has only one observation. V usage is TRBV6-6 and J usage is TRBJ2-3, with D maybe TRBD1 (5 bases). Per germline, CDR1 MNHNY and CDR2 SVGAGI (reference sequence). The CDR3 loop spans 16 amino acids. The germline V and J ends were trimmed by 4 bases and 1 base, with 15 bases remaining between them. CDR3 protein: CASSSIWQGRTDTQYF. In DNA form, the CDR3 reads TGTGCCAGCAGTTCAATATGGCAGGGCCGCACAGATACGCAGTATTTT.

This clone was seen a single time. V gene TRBV5-1 combines with J gene TRBJ2-7; TRBD1 aligns across 7 bases. Per the germline V gene, CDR1 is SGHRS and CDR2 is YFSETQ. CDR3 size: 14 residues. With V trimmed by 3 bases and J by 5 bases, 8 bases remained unmatched. CDR3 region: CASSSQGVEDEQYF. As DNA, the CDR3 is TGCGCCAGCAGCTCCCAGGGGGTAGAGGACGAGCAGTACTTC.

This clone turned up a few times. CDR3 DNA sequence: TGTGCCAGCAGCCAAGATTGGCGGGGGGGCTACGAGCAGTACTTC. Translated, it gives CASSQDWRGGYEQYF. V is TRBV3-1 (or the pseudogene TRBV3-2) and J is TRBJ2-7, with 9 nucleotides matching TRBD2. Germline lookup yields CDR1 LGHDT and CDR2 YNNKEL (reference sequence). Unmatched junction bases numbered 3, after V lost 0 bases and J lost 3 bases. This CDR3 has 15 residues.

This chain joins TRBV14 and TRBJ2-3; 9 positions match TRBD2. CDR1 and CDR2 (germline): SGHDN, FVKESK. J was trimmed by 2 bases and V by 6 bases; bases with no gene match: 9. This CDR3 spans 16 amino acids. The CDR3 reads CASRRDLAGFTDTQYF. The DNA for the CDR3 is TGTGCCAGCAGGCGCGACCTAGCGGGGTTCACAGATACGCAGTATTTT.

This sequence joins TRBV9 and TRBJ1-2; 9 bases fit TRBD1. This CDR3 contains 17 residues. V trimming: 3 bases; J trimming: 0 bases; junction bases outside the gene matches: 9. CDR1 is SGDLS, CDR2 YYNGEE, per germline. The CDR3 sequence: CASSGRQGVPSNYGYTF. As DNA, the CDR3 is TGTGCCAGCAGCGGACGACAGGGGGTCCCCTCTAACTATGGCTACACCTTC. The full variable domain, its missing parts supplied by reference TRBV9 and TRBJ1-2, is DSGVTQTPKHLITATGQRVTLRCSPRSGDLSVYWYQQSLDQGLQFLIQYYNGEERAKGNILERFSAQQFPDLHSELNLSSLELGDSALYFCASSGRQGVPSNYGYTFGSGTRLTVV.

The chain uses TRBV7-2 and TRBJ2-1; D is possibly TRBD2 (5 bases). V lost 1 base and J lost 4, with 14 bases in between. In germline, CDR1 is SGHTA, CDR2 FQGNSA. The CDR3 has 16 amino acids. Written as DNA, the CDR3 is TGTGCCAGCAGCTTAGATCCTAACGGGAAGTACAATGAGCAGTTCTTC. Encoded protein: CASSLDPNGKYNEQFF.

As to this clone: The same CDR3 is also encoded by other DNA sequences in this sample. CDR3 protein: CASSPRGNTIYF. The CDR3 DNA reads TGTGCCAGCAGCCCGAGAGGAAACACCATATATTTT. The chain links TRBV9 to TRBJ1-3; D not resolved. With 4 bases removed from V and 4 bases from J, the gap between germline ends came to 6 bases. The CDR3 is 12 amino acids. Germline-derived CDR1 and CDR2 are SGDLS and YYNGEE.

This chain uses TRBV7-2 with TRBJ1-2; D gene uncertain. This CDR3 spans 17 amino acids. Germline CDR1 is SGHTA and CDR2 is FQGNSA. V was clipped by 1 base and J by 4 bases, with 19 bases between them. The CDR3 loop reads CASSLEMGSGLLYGYTF. CDR3 sequence (DNA): TGTGCCAGCAGCTTAGAGATGGGTAGCGGGTTACTCTATGGCTACACCTTC.

This chain uses TRBV7-3 with TRBJ1-1; TRBD1 is a possible D gene (5 bases). The V and J ends lost 2 bases and 5 bases respectively, with 12 bases between them. This CDR3 region has 14 residues. From germline, CDR1 is SGHTA and CDR2 FQGTGA. The chain's CDR3 is CASSLQGGRTEAFF. In nucleotides, the CDR3 is TGTGCCAGCAGCTTACAGGGAGGGCGGACTGAAGCTTTCTTT.